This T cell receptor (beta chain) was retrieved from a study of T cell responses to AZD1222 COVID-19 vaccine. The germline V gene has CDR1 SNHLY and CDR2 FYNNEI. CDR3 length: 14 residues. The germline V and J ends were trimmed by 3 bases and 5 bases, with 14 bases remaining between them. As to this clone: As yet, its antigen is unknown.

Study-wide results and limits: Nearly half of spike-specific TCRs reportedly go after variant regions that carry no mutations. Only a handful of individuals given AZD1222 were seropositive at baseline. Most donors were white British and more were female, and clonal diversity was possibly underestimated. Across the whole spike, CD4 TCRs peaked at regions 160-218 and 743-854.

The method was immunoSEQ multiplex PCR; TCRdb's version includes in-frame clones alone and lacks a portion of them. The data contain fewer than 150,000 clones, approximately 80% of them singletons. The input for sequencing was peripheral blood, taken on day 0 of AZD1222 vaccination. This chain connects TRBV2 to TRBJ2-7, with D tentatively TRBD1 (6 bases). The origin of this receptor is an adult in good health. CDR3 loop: CASSDRSGDDEQYF. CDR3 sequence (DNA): TGTGCCAGCAGTGATAGGTCAGGGGACGACGAGCAGTACTTC. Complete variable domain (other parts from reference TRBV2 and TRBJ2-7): EPEVTQTPSHQVTQMGQEVILRCVPISNHLYFYWYRQILGQKVEFLVSFYNNEISEKSEIFDDQFSVERPDGSNFTLKIRSTKLEDSAMYFCASSDRSGDDEQYFGPGTRLTVT.